The present T cell receptor (beta chain) was sequenced within a study of blood T cell repertoires in COVID-19. Study background: The cDNA or gDNA used as material had been derived from T cells, B-cell-depleted T cells, or PBMCs.

Enrollment of patients from Seattle took place during active infection, with longitudinal follow-up. Methods used by the authors: Estimated nucleated cell counts came from reference gene primer amplification. Only in-frame clones appear in the TCRdb table, and some are missing; sequencing was by immunoSEQ multiplex PCR. V and J calls and clone size are those listed in that table; D and trimming were worked out from the DNA. Found here are fewer than 350,000 clones, 86% of them singletons; the top ten hold about 12%. The CDR3 extends over 16 amino acids. Germline CDR1 reads MDHEN; CDR2 reads SYDVKM. The germline V and J ends were trimmed by 5 bases and 7 bases, with 20 bases remaining between them.

The chain combines TRBV28 with TRBJ2-2, with D possibly matching TRBD1 (5 bases). Sequences were obtained from peripheral blood. The clonotype originates from a woman aged 65 to 85 with COVID-19, enrolled during active disease. DNA for the CDR3: TGTGCCAGCAGTCTTGGACAAAAAAGTCGGATCGGGGAGCTGTTTTTT. Protein sequence: CASSLGQKSRIGELFF.